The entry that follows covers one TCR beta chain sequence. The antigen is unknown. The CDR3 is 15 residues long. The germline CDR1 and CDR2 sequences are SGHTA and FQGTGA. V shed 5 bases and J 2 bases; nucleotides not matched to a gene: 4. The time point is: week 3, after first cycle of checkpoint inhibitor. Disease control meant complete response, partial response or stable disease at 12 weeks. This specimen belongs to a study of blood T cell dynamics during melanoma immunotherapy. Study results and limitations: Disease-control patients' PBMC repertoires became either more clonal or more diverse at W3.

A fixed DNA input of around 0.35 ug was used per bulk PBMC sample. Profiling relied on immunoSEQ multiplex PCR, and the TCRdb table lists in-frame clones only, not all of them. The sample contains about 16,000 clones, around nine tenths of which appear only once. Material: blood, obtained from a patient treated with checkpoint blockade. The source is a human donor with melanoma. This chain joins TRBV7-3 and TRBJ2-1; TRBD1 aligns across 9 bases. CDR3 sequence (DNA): TGTGCCAGCAGCGTAGACAGGGGGACCTACAATGAGCAGTTCTTC. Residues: CASSVDRGTYNEQFF.